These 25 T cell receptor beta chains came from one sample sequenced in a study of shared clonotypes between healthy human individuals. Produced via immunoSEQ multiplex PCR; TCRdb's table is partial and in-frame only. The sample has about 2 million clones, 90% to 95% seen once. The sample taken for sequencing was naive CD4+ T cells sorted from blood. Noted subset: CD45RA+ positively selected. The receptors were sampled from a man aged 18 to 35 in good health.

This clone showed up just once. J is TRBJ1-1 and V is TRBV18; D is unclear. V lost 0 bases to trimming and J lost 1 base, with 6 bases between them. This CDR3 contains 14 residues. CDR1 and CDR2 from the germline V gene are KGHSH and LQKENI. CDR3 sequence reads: CASSPPSRNTEAFF. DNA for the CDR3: TGTGCCAGCTCACCACCGTCCAGGAACACTGAAGCTTTCTTT.

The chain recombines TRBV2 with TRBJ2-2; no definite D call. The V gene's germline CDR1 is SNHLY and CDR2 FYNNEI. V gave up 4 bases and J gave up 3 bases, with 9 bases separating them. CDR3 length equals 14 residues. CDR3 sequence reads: CASSVGSDTGELFF. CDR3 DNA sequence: TGTGCCAGCAGTGTAGGGTCCGACACCGGGGAGCTGTTTTTT.

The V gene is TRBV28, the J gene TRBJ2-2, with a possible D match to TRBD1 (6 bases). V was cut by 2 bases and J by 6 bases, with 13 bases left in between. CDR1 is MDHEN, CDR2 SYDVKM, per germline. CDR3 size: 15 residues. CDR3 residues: CASSLDRTRSGELFF. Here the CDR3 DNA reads TGTGCCAGCAGTTTAGACAGGACCAGGTCCGGGGAGCTGTTTTTT.

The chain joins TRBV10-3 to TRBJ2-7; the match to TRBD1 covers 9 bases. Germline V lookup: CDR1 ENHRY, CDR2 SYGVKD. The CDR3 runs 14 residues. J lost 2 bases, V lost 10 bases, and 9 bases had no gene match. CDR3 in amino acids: CATDPGQGTYEQYF. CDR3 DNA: TGTGCCACAGATCCGGGACAGGGCACCTACGAGCAGTACTTC.

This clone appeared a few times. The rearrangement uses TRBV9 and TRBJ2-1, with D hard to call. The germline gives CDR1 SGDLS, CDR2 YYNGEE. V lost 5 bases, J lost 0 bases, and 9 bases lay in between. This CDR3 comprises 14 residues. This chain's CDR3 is CASSRPLSYNEQFF. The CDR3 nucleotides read TGTGCCAGCAGTAGACCGCTCTCCTACAATGAGCAGTTCTTC.

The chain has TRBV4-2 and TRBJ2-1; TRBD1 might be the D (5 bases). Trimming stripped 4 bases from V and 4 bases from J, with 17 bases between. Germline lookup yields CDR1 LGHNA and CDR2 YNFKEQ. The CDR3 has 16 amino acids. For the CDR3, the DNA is TGTGCCAGCAGCCCCACCAGGGCCGAACCATACAATGAGCAGTTCTTC. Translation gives CASSPTRAEPYNEQFF.

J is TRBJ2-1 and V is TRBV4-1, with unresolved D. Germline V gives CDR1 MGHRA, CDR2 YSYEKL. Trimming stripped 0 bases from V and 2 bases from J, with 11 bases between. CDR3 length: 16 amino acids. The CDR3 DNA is TGCGCCAGCAGCCAAGATGAGGCAGTTGCCTACAATGAGCAGTTCTTC. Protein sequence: CASSQDEAVAYNEQFF.

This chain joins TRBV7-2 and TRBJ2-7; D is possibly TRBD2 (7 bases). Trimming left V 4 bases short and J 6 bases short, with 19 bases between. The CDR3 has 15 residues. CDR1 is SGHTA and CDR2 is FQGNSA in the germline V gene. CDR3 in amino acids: CASSWQGPLAAEQYF. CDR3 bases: TGTGCCAGCAGCTGGCAGGGGCCTCTAGCGGCCGAGCAGTACTTC.

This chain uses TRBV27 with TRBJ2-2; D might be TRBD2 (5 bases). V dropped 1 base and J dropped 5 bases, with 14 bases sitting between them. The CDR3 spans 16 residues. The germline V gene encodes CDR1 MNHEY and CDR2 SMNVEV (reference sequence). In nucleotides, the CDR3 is TGTGCCAGCAGTTTATTCCTAGCTTGGGAGACCGGGGAGCTGTTTTTT. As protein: CASSLFLAWETGELFF.

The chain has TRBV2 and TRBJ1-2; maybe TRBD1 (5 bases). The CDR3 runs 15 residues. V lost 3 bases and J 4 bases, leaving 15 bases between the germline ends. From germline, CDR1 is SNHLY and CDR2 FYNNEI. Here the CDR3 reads CASSDRRQTGYGYTF. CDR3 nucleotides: TGTGCCAGCAGTGACCGAAGACAGACTGGCTATGGCTACACCTTC.

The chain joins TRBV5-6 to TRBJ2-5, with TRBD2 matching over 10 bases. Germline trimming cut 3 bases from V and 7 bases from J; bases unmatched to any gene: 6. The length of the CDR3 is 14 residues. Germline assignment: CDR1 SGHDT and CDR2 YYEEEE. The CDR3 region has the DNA TGTGCCAGCAGCTCCTTAGCGGGGGGCGGGACCCAGTACTTC. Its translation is CASSSLAGGGTQYF.

The CDR3 here is CASSSGVLNAEAFF. In DNA form, the CDR3 reads TGTGCCAGTAGTAGTGGGGTCCTAAACGCTGAAGCTTTCTTT. This rearrangement joins TRBV19 to TRBJ1-1, with D unresolved. There are 14 residues in the CDR3. Trimming removed 4 bases from V and 6 bases from J, with 15 bases in between. Per germline, CDR1 LNHDA and CDR2 SQIVND (reference sequence).

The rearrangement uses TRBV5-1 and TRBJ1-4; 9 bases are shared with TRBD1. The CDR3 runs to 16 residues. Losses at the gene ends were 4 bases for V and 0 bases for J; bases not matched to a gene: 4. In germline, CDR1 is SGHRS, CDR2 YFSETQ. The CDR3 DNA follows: TGCGCCAGCAGCCTGGGACAGGGACCAACTAATGAAAAACTGTTTTTT. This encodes CASSLGQGPTNEKLFF.

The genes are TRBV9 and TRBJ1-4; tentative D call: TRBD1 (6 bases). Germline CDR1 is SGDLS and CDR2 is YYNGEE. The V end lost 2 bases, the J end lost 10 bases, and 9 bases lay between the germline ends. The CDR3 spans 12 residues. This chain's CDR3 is CASSVEQGKLFF. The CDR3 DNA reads TGTGCCAGCAGCGTCGAACAGGGAAAACTGTTTTTT.

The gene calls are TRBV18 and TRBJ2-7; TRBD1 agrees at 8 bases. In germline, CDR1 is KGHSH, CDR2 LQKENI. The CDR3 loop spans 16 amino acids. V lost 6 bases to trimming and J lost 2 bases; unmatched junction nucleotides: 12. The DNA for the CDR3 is TGTGCCAGCTCGGCCTTAGGACAGGGCTCTACCTACGAGCAGTACTTC. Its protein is CASSALGQGSTYEQYF.

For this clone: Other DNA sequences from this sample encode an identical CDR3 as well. The CDR3 is CSVRQGGGNEQYF. CDR3 sequence (DNA): TGCAGCGTCCGACAGGGGGGGGGCAACGAGCAGTACTTC. This chain joins TRBV29-1 and TRBJ2-7; 9 positions match TRBD1. Germline CDR1 SQVTM, CDR2 ANQGSEA. This CDR3 is built from 13 residues. With 6 bases clipped from V and 5 bases from J, the junction kept 8 bases outside the gene matches.

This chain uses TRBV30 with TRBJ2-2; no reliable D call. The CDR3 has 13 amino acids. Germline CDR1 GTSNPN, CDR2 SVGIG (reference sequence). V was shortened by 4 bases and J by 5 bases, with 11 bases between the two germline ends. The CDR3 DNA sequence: TGTGCCTGGAACGGTCCTGCAACCGGGGAGCTGTTTTTT. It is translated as CAWNGPATGELFF. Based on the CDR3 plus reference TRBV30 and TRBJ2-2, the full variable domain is SQTIHQWPATLVQPVGSPLSLECTVEGTSNPNLYWYRQAAGRGLQLLFYSVGIGQISSEVPQNLSASRPQDRQFILSSKKLLLSDSGFYLCAWNGPATGELFFGEGSRLTVL.

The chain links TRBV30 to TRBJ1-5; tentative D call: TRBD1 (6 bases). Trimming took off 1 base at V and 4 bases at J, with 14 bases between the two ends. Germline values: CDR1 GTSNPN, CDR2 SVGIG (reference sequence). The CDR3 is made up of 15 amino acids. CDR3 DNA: TGTGCCTGGAGTGAGGACGGGGGGCGGAATCAGCCCCAGCATTTT. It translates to CAWSEDGGRNQPQHF.

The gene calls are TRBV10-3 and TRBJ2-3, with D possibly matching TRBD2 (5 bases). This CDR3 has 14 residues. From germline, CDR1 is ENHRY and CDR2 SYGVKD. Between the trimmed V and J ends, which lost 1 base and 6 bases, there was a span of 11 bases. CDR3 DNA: TGTGCCATCAGTGAGTTAATGGGAGCGGATACGCAGTATTTT. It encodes CAISELMGADTQYF.

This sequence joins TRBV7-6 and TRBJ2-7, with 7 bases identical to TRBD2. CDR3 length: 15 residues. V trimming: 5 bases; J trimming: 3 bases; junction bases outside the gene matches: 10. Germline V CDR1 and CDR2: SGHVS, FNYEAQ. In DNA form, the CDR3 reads TGTGCCAGCAGCGCAGAGAGCGGGGAGTTCTACGAGCAGTACTTC. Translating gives CASSAESGEFYEQYF.

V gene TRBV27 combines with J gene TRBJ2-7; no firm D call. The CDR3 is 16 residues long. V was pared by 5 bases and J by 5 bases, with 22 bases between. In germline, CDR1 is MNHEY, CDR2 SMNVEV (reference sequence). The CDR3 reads CASSAHSSPPIHEQYF. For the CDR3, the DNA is TGTGCCAGCAGTGCCCATAGCTCACCCCCTATCCACGAGCAGTACTTC.

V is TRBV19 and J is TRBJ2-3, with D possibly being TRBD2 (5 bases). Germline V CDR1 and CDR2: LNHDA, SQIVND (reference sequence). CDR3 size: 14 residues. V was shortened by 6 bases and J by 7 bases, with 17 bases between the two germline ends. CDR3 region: CASSLGYGINTQYF. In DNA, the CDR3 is TGTGCCAGTAGCCTCGGTTACGGGATTAATACGCAGTATTTT.

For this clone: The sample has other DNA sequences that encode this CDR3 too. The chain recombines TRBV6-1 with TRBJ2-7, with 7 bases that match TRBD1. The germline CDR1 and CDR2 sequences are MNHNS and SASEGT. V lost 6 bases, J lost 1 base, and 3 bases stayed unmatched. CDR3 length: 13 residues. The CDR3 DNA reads TGTGCCAGCAGGGGGGACAGATCCTACGAGCAGTACTTC. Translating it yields CASRGDRSYEQYF.

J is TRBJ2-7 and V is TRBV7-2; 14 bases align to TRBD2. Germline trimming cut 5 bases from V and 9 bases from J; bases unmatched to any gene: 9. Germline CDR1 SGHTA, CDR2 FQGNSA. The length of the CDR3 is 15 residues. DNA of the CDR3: TGTGCCAGCAGCCCAAGGACTAGCGGGAGGTTGGTGCAGTACTTC. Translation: CASSPRTSGRLVQYF.

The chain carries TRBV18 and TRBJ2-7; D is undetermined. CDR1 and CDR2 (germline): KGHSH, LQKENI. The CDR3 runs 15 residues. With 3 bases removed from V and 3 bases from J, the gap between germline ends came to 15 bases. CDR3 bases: TGTGCCAGCTCACCTCCAAGAAAGGCCCTCTACGAGCAGTACTTC. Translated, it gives CASSPPRKALYEQYF.